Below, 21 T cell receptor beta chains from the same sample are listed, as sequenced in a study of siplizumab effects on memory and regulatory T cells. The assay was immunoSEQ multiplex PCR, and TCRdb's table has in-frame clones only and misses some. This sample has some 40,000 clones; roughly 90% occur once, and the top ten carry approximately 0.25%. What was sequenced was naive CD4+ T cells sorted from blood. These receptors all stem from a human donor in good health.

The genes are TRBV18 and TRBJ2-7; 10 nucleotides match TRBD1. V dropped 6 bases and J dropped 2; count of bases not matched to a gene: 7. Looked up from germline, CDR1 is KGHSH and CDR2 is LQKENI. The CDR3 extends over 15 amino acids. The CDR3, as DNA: TGTGCCAGCTCGCAAGGACAGGGGGAGGCCTACGAGCAGTACTTC. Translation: CASSQGQGEAYEQYF.

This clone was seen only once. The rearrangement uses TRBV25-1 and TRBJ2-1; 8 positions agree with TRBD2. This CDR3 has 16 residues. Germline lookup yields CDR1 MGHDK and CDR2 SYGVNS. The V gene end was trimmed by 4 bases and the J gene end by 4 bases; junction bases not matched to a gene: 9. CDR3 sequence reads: CASSVLAGLSYNEQFF. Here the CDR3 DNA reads TGTGCCAGCAGTGTGCTAGCGGGCCTCTCTTACAATGAGCAGTTCTTC.

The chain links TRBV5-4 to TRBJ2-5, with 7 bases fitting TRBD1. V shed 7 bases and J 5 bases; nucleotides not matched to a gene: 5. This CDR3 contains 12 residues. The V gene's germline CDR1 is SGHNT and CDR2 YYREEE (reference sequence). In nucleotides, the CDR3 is TGTGCCAGCCCAAGGGGGCAGGAGACCCAGTACTTC. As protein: CASPRGQETQYF. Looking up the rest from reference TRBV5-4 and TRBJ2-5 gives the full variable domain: ETGVTQSPTHLIKTRGQQVTLRCSSQSGHNTVSWYQQALGQGPQFIFQYYREEENGRGNFPPRFSGLQFPNYSSELNVNALELDDSALYLCASPRGQETQYFGPGTRLLVL.

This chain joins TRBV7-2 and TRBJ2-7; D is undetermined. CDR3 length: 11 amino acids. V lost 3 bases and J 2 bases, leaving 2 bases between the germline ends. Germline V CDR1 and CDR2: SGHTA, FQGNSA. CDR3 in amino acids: CASSFAYEQYF. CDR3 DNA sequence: TGTGCCAGCAGCTTCGCCTACGAGCAGTACTTC.

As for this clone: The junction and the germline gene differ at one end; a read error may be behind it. The CDR3 region is CASSPQGVQETQYF. The CDR3 DNA is TGTGCCAGCTCTCCACAGGGGGTTCAAGAGACCCAGTACTTC. The rearrangement joins TRBV18 to TRBJ2-5; 8 bases match TRBD1. This CDR3 region has 14 residues. The germline CDR1 and CDR2 sequences are KGHSH and LQKENI.

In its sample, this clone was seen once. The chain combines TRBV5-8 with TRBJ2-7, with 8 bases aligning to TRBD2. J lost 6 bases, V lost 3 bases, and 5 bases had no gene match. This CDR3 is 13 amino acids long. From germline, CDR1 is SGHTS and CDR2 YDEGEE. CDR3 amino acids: CASSWGLVGEQYF. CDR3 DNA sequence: TGTGCCAGCAGCTGGGGACTAGTCGGCGAGCAGTACTTC.

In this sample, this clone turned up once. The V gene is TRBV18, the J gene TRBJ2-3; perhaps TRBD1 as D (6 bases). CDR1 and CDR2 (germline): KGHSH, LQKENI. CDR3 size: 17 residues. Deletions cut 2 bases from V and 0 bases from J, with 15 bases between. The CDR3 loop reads CASSPETGLSSTDTQYF. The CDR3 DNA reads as TGTGCCAGCTCACCAGAGACAGGACTGTCTAGCACAGATACGCAGTATTTT.

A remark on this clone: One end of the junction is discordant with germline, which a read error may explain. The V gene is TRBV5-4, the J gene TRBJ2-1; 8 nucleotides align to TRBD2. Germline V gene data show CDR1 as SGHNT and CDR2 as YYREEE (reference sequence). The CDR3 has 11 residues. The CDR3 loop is CASSGDSGKLF. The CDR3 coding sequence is TGTGCCAGCAGCGGGGATAGCGGGAAACTCTTC.

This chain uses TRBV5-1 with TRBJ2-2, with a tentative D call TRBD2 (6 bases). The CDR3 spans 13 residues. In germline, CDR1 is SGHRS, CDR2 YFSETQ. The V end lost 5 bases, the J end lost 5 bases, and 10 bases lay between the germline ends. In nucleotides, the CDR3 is TGCGCCAGCAGGGGGGACTTGACCGGGGAGCTGTTTTTT. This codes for CASRGDLTGELFF.

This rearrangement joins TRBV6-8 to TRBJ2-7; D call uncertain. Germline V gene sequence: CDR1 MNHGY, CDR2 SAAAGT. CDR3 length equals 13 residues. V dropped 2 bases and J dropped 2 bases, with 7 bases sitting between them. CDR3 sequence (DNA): TGTGCCAGCAGTTACCAGACTGCCTACGAGCAGTACTTC. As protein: CASSYQTAYEQYF.

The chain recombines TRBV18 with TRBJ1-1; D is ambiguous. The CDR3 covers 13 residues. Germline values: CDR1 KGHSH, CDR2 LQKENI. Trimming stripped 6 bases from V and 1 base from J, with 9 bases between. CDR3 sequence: CASSDSTNTEAFF. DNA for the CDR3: TGTGCCAGCTCTGATAGCACGAACACTGAAGCTTTCTTT. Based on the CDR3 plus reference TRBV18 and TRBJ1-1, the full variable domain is NAGVMQNPRHLVRRRGQEARLRCSPMKGHSHVYWYRQLPEEGLKFMVYLQKENIIDESGMPKERFSAEFPKEGPSILRIQQVVRGDSAAYFCASSDSTNTEAFFGQGTRLTVV.

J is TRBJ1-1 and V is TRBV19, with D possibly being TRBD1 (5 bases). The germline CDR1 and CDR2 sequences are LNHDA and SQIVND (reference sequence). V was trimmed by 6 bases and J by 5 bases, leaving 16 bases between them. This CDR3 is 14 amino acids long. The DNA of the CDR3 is TGTGCCAGTAGACGACAGACCTCGGGGACTGAAGCTTTCTTT. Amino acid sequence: CASRRQTSGTEAFF.

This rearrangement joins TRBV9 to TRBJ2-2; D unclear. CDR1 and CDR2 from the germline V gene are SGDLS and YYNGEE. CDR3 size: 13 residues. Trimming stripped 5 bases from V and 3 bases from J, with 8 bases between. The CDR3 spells CASRGSDTGELFF. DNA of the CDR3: TGTGCCAGCAGAGGATCGGACACCGGGGAGCTGTTTTTT.

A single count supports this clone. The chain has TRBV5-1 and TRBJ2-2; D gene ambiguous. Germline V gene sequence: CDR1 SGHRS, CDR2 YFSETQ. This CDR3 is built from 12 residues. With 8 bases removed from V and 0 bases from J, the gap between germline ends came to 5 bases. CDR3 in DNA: TGCGCCAGTAGGACGAACACCGGGGAGCTGTTTTTT. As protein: CASRTNTGELFF.

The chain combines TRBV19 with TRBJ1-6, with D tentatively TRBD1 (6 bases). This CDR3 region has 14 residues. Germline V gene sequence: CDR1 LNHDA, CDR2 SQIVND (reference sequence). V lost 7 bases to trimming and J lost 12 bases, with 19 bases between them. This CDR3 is CASTGGAALEPLHF. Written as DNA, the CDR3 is TGTGCCAGTACCGGGGGGGCGGCTCTGGAACCCCTCCACTTT. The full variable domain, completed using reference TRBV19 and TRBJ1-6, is DGGITQSPKYLFRKEGQNVTLSCEQNLNHDAMYWYRQDPGQGLRLIYYSQIVNDFQKGDIAEGYSVSREKKESFPLTVTSAQKNPTAFYLCASTGGAALEPLHFGNGTRLTVT.

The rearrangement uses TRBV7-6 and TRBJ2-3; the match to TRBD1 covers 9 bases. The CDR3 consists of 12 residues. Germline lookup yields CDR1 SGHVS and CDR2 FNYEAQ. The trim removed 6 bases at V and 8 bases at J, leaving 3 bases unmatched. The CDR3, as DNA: TGTGCCAGCAGGGGACAGGGAGGTACGCAGTATTTT. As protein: CASRGQGGTQYF. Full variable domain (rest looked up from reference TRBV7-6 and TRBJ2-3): GAGVSQSPRYKVTKRGQDVALRCDPISGHVSLYWYRQALGQGPEFLTYFNYEAQQDKSGLPNDRFSAERPEGSISTLTIQRTEQRDSAMYRCASRGQGGTQYFGPGTRLTVL.

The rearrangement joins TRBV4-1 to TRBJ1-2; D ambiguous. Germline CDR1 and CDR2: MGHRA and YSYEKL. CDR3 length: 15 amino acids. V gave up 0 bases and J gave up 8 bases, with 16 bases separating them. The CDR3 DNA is TGCGCCAGCAGCCAAGATACGCCGGGTAGAGTCGGCTACACCTTC. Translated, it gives CASSQDTPGRVGYTF.

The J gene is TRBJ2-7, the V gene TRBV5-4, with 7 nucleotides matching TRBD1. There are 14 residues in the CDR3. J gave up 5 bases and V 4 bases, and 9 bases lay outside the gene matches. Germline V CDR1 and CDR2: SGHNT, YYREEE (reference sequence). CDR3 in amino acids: CASSRQGRRNEQYF. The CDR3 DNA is TGTGCCAGCAGCAGACAGGGACGGCGGAACGAGCAGTACTTC.

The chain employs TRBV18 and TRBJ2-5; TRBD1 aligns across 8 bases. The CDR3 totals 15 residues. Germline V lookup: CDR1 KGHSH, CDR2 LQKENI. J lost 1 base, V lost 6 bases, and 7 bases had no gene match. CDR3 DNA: TGTGCCAGCTCCCCCGCCAGGGGGCGCCAAGAGACCCAGTACTTC. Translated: CASSPARGRQETQYF.

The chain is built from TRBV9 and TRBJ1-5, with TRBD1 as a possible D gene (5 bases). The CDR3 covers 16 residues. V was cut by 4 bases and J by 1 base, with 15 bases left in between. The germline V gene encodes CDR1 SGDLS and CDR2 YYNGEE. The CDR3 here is CASSQGLPDSNQPQHF. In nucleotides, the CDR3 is TGTGCCAGCAGCCAGGGACTCCCAGACAGCAATCAGCCCCAGCATTTT.

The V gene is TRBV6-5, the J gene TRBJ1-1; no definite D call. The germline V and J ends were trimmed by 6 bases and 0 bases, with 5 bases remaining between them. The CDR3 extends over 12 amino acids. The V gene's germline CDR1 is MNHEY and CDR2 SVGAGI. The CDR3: CASRNMNTEAFF. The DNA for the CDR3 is TGTGCCAGCAGAAACATGAACACTGAAGCTTTCTTT.